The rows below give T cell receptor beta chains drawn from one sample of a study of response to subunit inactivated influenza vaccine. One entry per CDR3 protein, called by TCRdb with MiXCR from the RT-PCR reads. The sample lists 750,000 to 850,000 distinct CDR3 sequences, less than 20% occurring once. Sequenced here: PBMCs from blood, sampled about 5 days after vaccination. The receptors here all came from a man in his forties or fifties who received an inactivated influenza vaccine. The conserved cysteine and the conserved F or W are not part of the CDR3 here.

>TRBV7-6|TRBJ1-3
ASSLYWGIRSSGNTIY
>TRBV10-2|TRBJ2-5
AAQGFQETQY
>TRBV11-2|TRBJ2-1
ASSLVGLAGALNNEQF
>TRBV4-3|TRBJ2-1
ASSQGFGLAGGPAYNEQF
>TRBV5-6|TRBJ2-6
ASSWRSSGANVLT
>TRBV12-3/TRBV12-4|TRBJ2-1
ASSLDHGEQF
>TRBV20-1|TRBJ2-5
SARDLGGAGGKKTQY
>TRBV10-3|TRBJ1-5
AVAQASNQPQH
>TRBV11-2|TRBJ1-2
ASSSLVRGGYT
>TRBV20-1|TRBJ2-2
SAIGTQNTGELF
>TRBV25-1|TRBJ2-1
ATASLAGGPATYNEQF
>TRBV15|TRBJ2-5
ATSIDRRDLETQY
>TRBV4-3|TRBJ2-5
ASSQDFGTVETQY
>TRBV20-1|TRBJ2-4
SAERQGVKNIQY
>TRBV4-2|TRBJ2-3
ASSQEWTKTDTQY
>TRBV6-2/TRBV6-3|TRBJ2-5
ASSFTSGGTQETQY
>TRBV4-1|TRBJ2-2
ASSQAGAGYTGELF
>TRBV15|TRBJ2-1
ATRVGGQGSNEQF
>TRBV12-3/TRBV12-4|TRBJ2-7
ASSLRGEQY
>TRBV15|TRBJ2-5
ATSRAKGQETQY
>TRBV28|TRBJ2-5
ASNPGLAGVETQY
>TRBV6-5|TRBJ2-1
ASSYSWGTDEQF
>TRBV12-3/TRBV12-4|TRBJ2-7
ASSWGTYEQY
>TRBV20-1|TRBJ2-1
SATGTSGALGEQF
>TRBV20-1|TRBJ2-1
SAPAGASYNEQF
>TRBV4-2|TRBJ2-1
ASSQTEKSEQF
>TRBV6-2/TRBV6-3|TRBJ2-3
ASSYSRDSKSQDTQY
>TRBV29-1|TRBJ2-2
SAISSGTSGRSTGELF
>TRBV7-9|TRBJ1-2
ASSFGQAAGYT
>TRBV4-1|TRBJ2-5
ASSHPRDRPYQETQY
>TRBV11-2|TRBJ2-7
ASSVRQGNYEQY
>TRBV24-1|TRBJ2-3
ATSDRRLAGTDTQY
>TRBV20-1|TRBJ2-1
SLWTAGRDNEQF
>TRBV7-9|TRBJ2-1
ANSLGYTEQF
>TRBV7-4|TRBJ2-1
ASGEAGYYNEQF
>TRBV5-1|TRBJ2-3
ASSLAIMSTDTQY
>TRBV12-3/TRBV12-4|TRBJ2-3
ASRLQGTSTDTQY
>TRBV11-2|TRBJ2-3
ASSLELPDTQY
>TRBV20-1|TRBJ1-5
SATGTVNQPQH
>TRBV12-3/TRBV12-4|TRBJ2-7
ASSLGPGLSFYEQY
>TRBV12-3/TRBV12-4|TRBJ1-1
ASSRQVSTEAF
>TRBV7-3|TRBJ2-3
ASSIAGSGDTQY
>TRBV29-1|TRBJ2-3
SVGGSLAGLTDTQY
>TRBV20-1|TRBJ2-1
SARTSVDEQF
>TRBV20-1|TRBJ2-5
SARREVRGETQY
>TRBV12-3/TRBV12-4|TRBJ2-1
ASSPHGGGSPSSYNEQF
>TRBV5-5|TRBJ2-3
ASSTRGGSTDTQY
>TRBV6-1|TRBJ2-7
ASSTGQTFYEQY
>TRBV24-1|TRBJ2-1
ATSDSRGDRYNEQF
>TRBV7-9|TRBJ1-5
ASGFPNQPQH
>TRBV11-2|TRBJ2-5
ASSFRTGSPQETQY
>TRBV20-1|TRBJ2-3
SLRRGSRQDTQY